These T cell receptor beta chains were read from a single sample in a study of graft-versus-host responses after intestinal transplantation. TCRdb keeps only in-frame clones here, not all; method: immunoSEQ multiplex PCR. Of about 43,000 clones in the sample, about 95% are singletons; the top ten hold about 1.4%. The specimen comprised PBMCs, sampled 330 to 350 days after intestinal transplant. The receptors shown here come from a human patient who received an intestinal transplant, so some T cells may come from the graft donor. Each CDR3 is given with its conserved first and last residue. Fields, in order: J gene, D gene, V gene, clone size, CDR3 DNA, CDR3 protein. D genes are given only for firm matches. Rows give clone size only sometimes, using once, few, many, or a class for an expanded clone.

>TRBJ2-7|-|TRBV9|-
TGTGCCAGCAGCCAACGAACGGATTACGAGCAGTACTTC
CASSQRTDYEQYF
>TRBJ1-1|-|TRBV18|-
TGTGCCAGCTCACCCTCACAGGAGCCGGCGGCCACTGAAGCTTTCTTT
CASSPSQEPAATEAFF
>TRBJ2-5|-|TRBV11-1|-
TGTGCCAGCAGCTTAAGACACAGGCAAGAGACCCAGTACTTC
CASSLRHRQETQYF
>TRBJ2-7|-|TRBV5-1|-
TGCGCGAGCGCCAGTGACATCTACGAGCAGTACTTC
CASASDIYEQYF
>TRBJ2-7|-|TRBV11-2|-
TGTGCCAGCAGCTCTCCCGGGACGAGCCTCTACGAGCAGTACTTC
CASSSPGTSLYEQYF
>TRBJ1-1|-|TRBV6-5|once
TGTGCCAGCCGATTGGGACGGACGAACACTGAAGCTTTCTTT
CASRLGRTNTEAFF
>TRBJ2-5|-|TRBV5-1|-
TGCGCCAGCAGCTCCCGAGGAGGGGGGACGGAGACCCAGTACTTC
CASSSRGGGTETQYF
>TRBJ2-1|TRBD2|TRBV7-9|-
TGTGCCAGCAGCTTAGGACTAGCGGTCTGGGAGCAGTTCTTC
CASSLGLAVWEQFF
>TRBJ1-2|-|TRBV28|-
TGTGCCAGCAGTTCGTCGTCGGATGGCTACACCTTC
CASSSSSDGYTF
>TRBJ2-4|-|TRBV29-1|-
TGCAGCGTTGCCCACAGGGTAGCCAAAAACATTCAGTACTTC
CSVAHRVAKNIQYF
>TRBJ2-2|-|TRBV5-4|-
TGTGCCAGCAGGGATGCTCGCCAGGACGTCGGGGAGCTGTTTTTT
CASRDARQDVGELFF
>TRBJ2-3|-|TRBV6-6|-
TGTGCCAGCAGTTACGACTACCAGGTGGCTGATACGCAGTATTTT
CASSYDYQVADTQYF
>TRBJ2-1|-|TRBV4-1|-
TGCGCCAGCAGCCAAGATGGTTGGGGGGATGAGCAGTTCTTC
CASSQDGWGDEQFF
>TRBJ2-3|TRBD2|TRBV18|-
TGTGCCAGCTCACCCCGAGCCAGGATAGCGACTAGCGGAGGGGAAGATACGCAGTATTTT
CASSPRARIATSGGEDTQYF
>TRBJ2-7|TRBD2|TRBV10-3|-
TGTGCCATCAGTGAGTTTGGAGGCGGGAGGGCCAACGACGAGCAGTACTTC
CAISEFGGGRANDEQYF
>TRBJ1-2|TRBD1|TRBV2|-
TGTGCCAGCAGCTGGACAGGGGATGACTATGGCTACACCTTC
CASSWTGDDYGYTF
>TRBJ2-3|-|TRBV11-3|-
TGTGCCAGCAGCTTCCACGCTGGAGGGATCGGAGATACGCAGTATTTT
CASSFHAGGIGDTQYF
>TRBJ1-1|-|TRBV18|-
TGTGCCAGCTCACCGGAAGGAGGGTCCCCGGGGGACACTGAAGCTTTCTTT
CASSPEGGSPGDTEAFF